The next 21 T cell receptor beta chains were all read from a single sample in a study of cytomegalovirus exposure and HLA in healthy donors. The PCR employed 60 Vbeta primers together with 13 Jbeta primers. Clones were read by immunoSEQ multiplex PCR, and TCRdb kept only the in-frame ones, dropping some. In the table there are more than 90,000 clones, approximately 80% of which are singletons. The material sequenced was PBMCs. Receptor source: a woman under 30 in good health and CMV-seropositive.

The J gene is TRBJ2-5, the V gene TRBV5-1; D is perhaps TRBD1 (5 bases). The CDR3 extends over 12 amino acids. V lost 5 bases to trimming and J lost 5 bases, with 10 bases between them. CDR1 and CDR2 (germline): SGHRS, YFSETQ. The CDR3 coding sequence is TGCGCCAGCAGGCTGGACAAGGAGACCCAGTACTTC. Protein sequence: CASRLDKETQYF.

The CDR3 nucleotides read TGTGCCTGGAAACAGGGCGATTACGAGCAGTACTTC. It translates to CAWKQGDYEQYF. The chain employs TRBV30 and TRBJ2-7, with D possibly TRBD1 on 6 matching bases. The CDR3 has 12 amino acids. Per germline, CDR1 GTSNPN and CDR2 SVGIG (reference sequence). V was trimmed by 4 bases and J by 4 bases, leaving 11 bases between them.

This clone was recorded once. The rearrangement joins TRBV19 to TRBJ1-5; 9 bases match TRBD1. There are 14 residues in the CDR3. CDR1 is LNHDA and CDR2 is SQIVND in the germline V gene (reference sequence). Germline trimming cut 5 bases from V and 10 bases from J; bases unmatched to any gene: 9. CDR3: CASSPPGQGIPQHF. The DNA for the CDR3 is TGTGCCAGTAGTCCCCCGGGACAGGGAATTCCCCAGCATTTT.

The chain's CDR3 is CASSGRGLGNQPQHF. CDR3 DNA: TGTGCCAGCAGTGGCAGGGGGCTAGGAAATCAGCCCCAGCATTTT. This chain connects TRBV6-5 to TRBJ1-5; 8 bases match TRBD1. Germline V gene sequence: CDR1 MNHEY, CDR2 SVGAGI. V dropped 5 bases and J dropped 4; count of bases not matched to a gene: 7. The CDR3 totals 15 residues.

This clone was seen a few times. The V gene is TRBV19, the J gene TRBJ2-5; D is unclear. The CDR3 extends over 16 amino acids. Trimming pared 2 bases from V and 5 bases from J, leaving 18 bases between. Germline CDR1 LNHDA, CDR2 SQIVND (reference sequence). CDR3 in DNA: TGTGCCAGTAGTATATCCCCCCTTGAGTCGGAGGAGACCCAGTACTTC. Amino acid sequence: CASSISPLESEETQYF. Drawing the rest from reference TRBV19 and TRBJ2-5, the complete variable domain is DGGITQSPKYLFRKEGQNVTLSCEQNLNHDAMYWYRQDPGQGLRLIYYSQIVNDFQKGDIAEGYSVSREKKESFPLTVTSAQKNPTAFYLCASSISPLESEETQYFGPGTRLLVL.

This clone has only a few counts. V gene TRBV19 combines with J gene TRBJ2-1, with D possibly being TRBD1 (5 bases). Trimming stripped 5 bases from V and 3 bases from J, with 8 bases between. The CDR3 consists of 13 residues. Germline assignment: CDR1 LNHDA and CDR2 SQIVND (reference sequence). This chain's CDR3 is CASSGQGYNEQFF. CDR3 nucleotides: TGTGCCAGTAGTGGGCAGGGCTACAATGAGCAGTTCTTC.

In this sample, this clone turned up once. This chain uses TRBV30 with TRBJ1-5; D might be TRBD1 (6 bases). In germline, CDR1 is GTSNPN, CDR2 SVGIG (reference sequence). V was shortened by 2 bases and J by 0 bases, with 26 bases between the two germline ends. The CDR3 totals 20 residues. CDR3 sequence reads: CAWSRATEGVEYYSNQPQHF. The CDR3 region has the DNA TGTGCCTGGAGTCGAGCTACCGAGGGGGTAGAATATTATAGCAATCAGCCCCAGCATTTT.

J is TRBJ2-7 and V is TRBV6-1; TRBD1 might be the D (6 bases). Germline assignment: CDR1 MNHNS and CDR2 SASEGT. V was trimmed by 0 bases and J by 2 bases, leaving 11 bases between them. The CDR3 covers 15 residues. The CDR3 bases are TGTGCCAGCAGTGAAGCGGACAGTACCGCCTACGAGCAGTACTTC. This gives the protein CASSEADSTAYEQYF.

The chain carries TRBV14 and TRBJ1-3; no clear D gene. CDR1 and CDR2 from the germline V gene are SGHDN and FVKESK. Trimming stripped 8 bases from V and 0 bases from J, with 5 bases between. The CDR3 loop spans 12 amino acids. Written as DNA, the CDR3 is TGTGCCAGCGGGCCCTCTGGAAACACCATATATTTT. Translation gives CASGPSGNTIYF.

The CDR3 DNA sequence: TGCGCCAGCAGCCAAAGGGTAATAGCGGGAGGGCAGAGGGAGACCCAGTACTTC. Its protein is CASSQRVIAGGQRETQYF. This rearrangement joins TRBV4-1 to TRBJ2-5; 11 bases map to TRBD2. Germline assignment: CDR1 MGHRA and CDR2 YSYEKL. This CDR3 region has 18 residues. V was clipped by 2 bases and J by 5 bases; unmatched bases: 13.

V gene TRBV7-3 combines with J gene TRBJ1-1, with unresolved D. V lost 5 bases and J lost 0, with 16 bases in between. The CDR3 extends over 16 amino acids. Germline CDR1 and CDR2: SGHTA and FQGTGA. The CDR3 sequence: CASSPESQIMNTEAFF. In nucleotides, the CDR3 is TGTGCCAGCAGCCCCGAATCCCAGATCATGAACACTGAAGCTTTCTTT.

V is TRBV27 and J is TRBJ2-7, with 9 positions matching TRBD2. There are 15 residues in the CDR3. J was trimmed by 2 bases and V by 1 base; bases with no gene match: 3. CDR1 and CDR2 (germline): MNHEY, SMNVEV (reference sequence). The CDR3 sequence is CASSLYRGRAYEQYF. Written as DNA, the CDR3 is TGTGCCAGCAGTTTATATCGCGGGAGGGCCTACGAGCAGTACTTC.

This rearrangement joins TRBV28 to TRBJ1-1; a weak D match, TRBD1 (6 bases). Germline V CDR1 and CDR2: MDHEN, SYDVKM. This CDR3 has 16 residues. V was cut by 5 bases and J by 1 base, with 17 bases left in between. CDR3 region: CASSTGRGGRNTEAFF. CDR3 nucleotides: TGTGCCAGCAGTACGGGGAGGGGGGGCAGGAACACTGAAGCTTTCTTT.

V and J are TRBV6-5 and TRBJ1-5, with 7 positions matching TRBD1. Germline V gene lookup returns CDR1 MNHEY and CDR2 SVGAGI. The CDR3 runs 13 residues. J lost 7 bases, V lost 4 bases, and 4 bases had no gene match. The CDR3 protein is CASSSTGRQPQHF. The CDR3 DNA sequence: TGTGCCAGCAGTTCGACAGGGAGGCAGCCCCAGCATTTT.

CDR3 region: CASSPRGSSEKLFF. CDR3 sequence (DNA): TGTGCCAGCAGCCCCAGGGGTTCGAGTGAAAAACTGTTTTTT. The gene calls are TRBV5-4 and TRBJ1-4; tentatively, D is TRBD1 (6 bases). Germline V lookup: CDR1 SGHNT, CDR2 YYREEE (reference sequence). The CDR3 totals 14 residues. V lost 4 bases to trimming and J lost 7 bases, with 14 bases between them.

This chain uses TRBV2 with TRBJ2-5; 11 bases line up with TRBD2. V lost 5 bases, J lost 7 bases, and 6 bases stayed unmatched. This CDR3 has 14 residues. The germline CDR1 and CDR2 sequences are SNHLY and FYNNEI. DNA for the CDR3: TGTGCCAGCAGTCCGGGGACTAGCGGAGGGACCCAGTACTTC. This sequence encodes CASSPGTSGGTQYF.

V gene TRBV27 combines with J gene TRBJ1-2; the match to TRBD1 covers 7 bases. CDR1 and CDR2 (germline): MNHEY, SMNVEV (reference sequence). Unmatched junction bases numbered 4, after V lost 0 bases and J lost 3 bases. The CDR3 consists of 15 residues. The CDR3 nucleotides read TGTGCCAGCAGTTTATCCAGGGGACAGTACTATGGCTACACCTTC. Translating it yields CASSLSRGQYYGYTF.

This rearrangement joins TRBV19 to TRBJ1-5, with a weak D call TRBD1 (6 bases). Deletions cut 7 bases from V and 0 bases from J, with 19 bases between. CDR1 LNHDA and CDR2 SQIVND come from the germline V gene (reference sequence). This CDR3 has 17 residues. This CDR3 is CASTVRSGDYSNQPQHF. For the CDR3, the DNA is TGTGCCAGTACCGTCAGGTCAGGGGATTATAGCAATCAGCCCCAGCATTTT.

The table lists this clone with a count of one. The chain employs TRBV14 and TRBJ2-1, with TRBD2 matching 7 bases. This CDR3 spans 16 amino acids. V was clipped by 1 base and J by 12 bases; unmatched bases: 15. Germline CDR1 is SGHDN and CDR2 is FVKESK. CDR3 sequence reads: CASSQVQLAFPFGQFF. CDR3 DNA sequence: TGTGCCAGCAGCCAAGTGCAACTAGCGTTTCCCTTTGGGCAGTTCTTC.

About this clone itself: Compared with germline, one end of the junction differs, possibly owing to a read error. The chain recombines TRBV5-4 with TRBJ2-2; D call uncertain. Germline CDR1 SGHNT, CDR2 YYREEE (reference sequence). The CDR3 totals 11 residues. CDR3 loop: CARSFKGELFF. The CDR3 nucleotides are TGTGCCAGAAGCTTTAAAGGGGAGCTGTTTTTT.

This rearrangement joins TRBV5-5 to TRBJ2-3; D is unresolved. Germline V gene data show CDR1 as SGHKS and CDR2 as YYEKEE (reference sequence). The CDR3 loop spans 12 amino acids. Trimming removed 4 bases from V and 1 base from J, with 4 bases in between. In DNA form, the CDR3 reads TGTGCCAGCAGCCCCGGCACAGATACGCAGTATTTT. Encoded protein: CASSPGTDTQYF.